The sequence of this TCR beta chain was determined in a study of T cell responses to AZD1222 COVID-19 vaccine. The overall study: Second-dose intervals near 4 or 12 weeks were combined.

The method was immunoSEQ multiplex PCR; TCRdb's version includes in-frame clones alone and lacks a portion of them. This table holds approximately 180,000 clones, over 80% found once. Study-level findings and limits: Only after the peak T cell response were repertoires sampled.

Trimming took off 6 bases at V and 5 bases at J, with 14 bases between the two ends. Germline V gene lookup returns CDR1 MNHEY and CDR2 SVGAGI. The CDR3 spans 14 residues. To note about this clone: The target antigen is unknown.

The sequencing here drew on peripheral blood, taken on day 0 of AZD1222 vaccination. The chain joins TRBV6-5 to TRBJ1-5; maybe TRBD1 (5 bases). The TCR sequence derives from an adult in good health. This CDR3 is CASSVRIGDQPQHF. The CDR3 DNA reads as TGTGCCAGCAGCGTCAGGATAGGGGATCAGCCCCAGCATTTT.